Listed below are T cell receptor beta chains from one sample, sequenced in a study of prognosis after radiotherapy for stage I lung cancer. Using its own MiXCR run on the multiplex PCR reads, TCRdb lists one record per CDR3 protein. The data show about 59,000 distinct CDR3 sequences, with around 27% seen just once and around 6.8% held by the top ten. The sample in question was PBMCs, obtained before or after stereotactic body radiation therapy (not recorded which). These receptors were obtained from a donor over 45 with non-small cell lung cancer. CDR3s include the opening cysteine and the closing phenylalanine or tryptophan. D genes are given only for firm matches. Clone size, where shown, is once, few, many, or a class for clones that have expanded.

J gene: TRBJ2-2
clone size: NA
V gene: TRBV5-6
D gene: NA
CDR3 DNA: TGTGCTAGCAGATTCTGGGTCGGGGACCATAACACCGGGGAGCTGTTTTTT
CDR3 protein: CASRFWVGDHNTGELFF

J gene: TRBJ2-1
clone size: NA
V gene: TRBV6-1
D gene: NA
CDR3 DNA: TGTGCCAGCAACCCTATACCGAGACAGACCTACAATGAGCAGTTCTTC
CDR3 protein: CASNPIPRQTYNEQFF

J gene: TRBJ1-1
clone size: NA
V gene: TRBV18
D gene: TRBD1
CDR3 DNA: TGTGCCAGCTCACCCACCGGGACAGGGGCGAACACTGAAGCTTTCTTT
CDR3 protein: CASSPTGTGANTEAFF

J gene: TRBJ2-6
clone size: many
V gene: TRBV6-2/TRBV6-3
D gene: NA
CDR3 DNA: TGTGCCAGCAGTGTTCGGGGAGACTCTGGGGCCAACGTCCTGACTTTC
CDR3 protein: CASSVRGDSGANVLTF

J gene: TRBJ1-5
clone size: medium-sized
V gene: TRBV7-9
D gene: NA
CDR3 DNA: TGTGCCACCGGTGCGGGGGCCAATCAGCCCCAGCATTTT
CDR3 protein: CATGAGANQPQHF

J gene: TRBJ1-1
clone size: NA
V gene: TRBV5-1
D gene: NA
CDR3 DNA: TGCGCCAGCAGCTTGTGGGCGGTCAACACTGAAGCTTTCTTT
CDR3 protein: CASSLWAVNTEAFF

J gene: TRBJ2-3
clone size: many
V gene: TRBV20-1
D gene: TRBD2
CDR3 DNA: TGCAGTGCCGGGACTAGCGGAGGCACAGATACGCAGTATTTT
CDR3 protein: CSAGTSGGTDTQYF

J gene: TRBJ2-3
clone size: many
V gene: TRBV12-3/TRBV12-4
D gene: NA
CDR3 DNA: TGTGCCAGCAGCCCCAGGGAAGGATTGTGGCAGTATTTT
CDR3 protein: CASSPREGLWQYF

J gene: TRBJ2-7
clone size: many
V gene: TRBV25-1
D gene: NA
CDR3 DNA: TGTGCCAGCACAGGGGTGAACGAGCAGTACTTC
CDR3 protein: CASTGVNEQYF

J gene: TRBJ2-3
clone size: many
V gene: TRBV7-8
D gene: TRBD2
CDR3 DNA: TGTGCCAGCAGCTTAGAGGTAGCGGGGGGCCCAGATACGCAGTATTTT
CDR3 protein: CASSLEVAGGPDTQYF

J gene: TRBJ1-4
clone size: many
V gene: TRBV12-3/TRBV12-4
D gene: NA
CDR3 DNA: TGTGCCAGCAGTTTTCGGGGGAATGAAAAACTGTTTTTT
CDR3 protein: CASSFRGNEKLFF

J gene: TRBJ1-6
clone size: NA
V gene: TRBV6-9
D gene: NA
CDR3 DNA: TGTGCCAGCAGTTACGCCAGGAAAGGACATAATTCACCCCTCCACTTT
CDR3 protein: CASSYARKGHNSPLHF

J gene: TRBJ2-3
clone size: many
V gene: TRBV7-8
D gene: NA
CDR3 DNA: TGTGCCAGCAGCTTGATACTAGGGGGGAACACAGATACGCAGTATTTT
CDR3 protein: CASSLILGGNTDTQYF

J gene: TRBJ2-1
clone size: few
V gene: TRBV5-6
D gene: TRBD2
CDR3 DNA: TGTGCCAGCAGCTTTGAACTAGCGGGAGATACGTTCTTC
CDR3 protein: CASSFELAGDTFF

J gene: TRBJ2-5
clone size: NA
V gene: TRBV5-4
D gene: NA
CDR3 DNA: TGTGCCAGCACCTTGGGAGAGACCCAGTACTTC
CDR3 protein: CASTLGETQYF

J gene: TRBJ2-1
clone size: many
V gene: TRBV27
D gene: TRBD1
CDR3 DNA: TGTGCCAGCAGTTTTCTACAGGGGTATGAGCAGTTCTTC
CDR3 protein: CASSFLQGYEQFF

J gene: TRBJ2-3
clone size: many
V gene: TRBV28
D gene: TRBD2
CDR3 DNA: TGTGCCAGCAGTTCTACTAGCGGTTGGCGGACAGATACGCAGTATTTT
CDR3 protein: CASSSTSGWRTDTQYF

J gene: TRBJ1-5
clone size: NA
V gene: TRBV3-1
D gene: NA
CDR3 DNA: TGTGCCAGCAGCCTCGCTTTGGGCTATCAGCCCCAGCATTTT
CDR3 protein: CASSLALGYQPQHF

J gene: TRBJ2-7
clone size: many
V gene: TRBV5-1
D gene: NA
CDR3 DNA: TGCGCCAGCAGCGACAATGACTACGAGCAGTACTTC
CDR3 protein: CASSDNDYEQYF

J gene: TRBJ1-4
clone size: many
V gene: TRBV12-3/TRBV12-4
D gene: NA
CDR3 DNA: TGTGCCAGCAGTTTAAGGGGGGTTAGTGAAAAACTGTTTTTT
CDR3 protein: CASSLRGVSEKLFF

J gene: TRBJ2-1
clone size: many
V gene: TRBV6-2/TRBV6-3
D gene: TRBD1
CDR3 DNA: TGTGCCAGCAGTTACTCTAGGACAGGGGATAGAGAGCAGTTCTTC
CDR3 protein: CASSYSRTGDREQFF

J gene: TRBJ1-5
clone size: many
V gene: TRBV4-1
D gene: NA
CDR3 DNA: TGCGCCAGCAGCCAAGAGTTGGGTGGTAGGGCGCGGCCCCAGCATTTT
CDR3 protein: CASSQELGGRARPQHF

J gene: TRBJ2-7
clone size: many
V gene: TRBV18
D gene: TRBD2
CDR3 DNA: TGTGCCAGCTCAATAGGACTAGAGGGAGAGCAGTACTTC
CDR3 protein: CASSIGLEGEQYF

J gene: TRBJ1-6
clone size: medium-sized
V gene: TRBV19
D gene: NA
CDR3 DNA: TGTGCCAGTAGTATTGGCGTTTCACCCCTCCACTTT
CDR3 protein: CASSIGVSPLHF

J gene: TRBJ1-1
clone size: many
V gene: TRBV10-3
D gene: NA
CDR3 DNA: TGTGCCATCAGTGCTAGCACTGAAGCTTTCTTT
CDR3 protein: CAISASTEAFF

J gene: TRBJ1-5
clone size: many
V gene: TRBV2
D gene: NA
CDR3 DNA: TGTGCCAGCAGTGAGAGGGTTAGCAATCAGCCCCAGCATTTT
CDR3 protein: CASSERVSNQPQHF

J gene: TRBJ1-2
clone size: many
V gene: TRBV6-1
D gene: NA
CDR3 DNA: TGTGCCAGCACCTCTCGGACAGCCATTAACTATGGCTACACCTTC
CDR3 protein: CASTSRTAINYGYTF

J gene: TRBJ2-1
clone size: medium-sized
V gene: TRBV6-1
D gene: TRBD2
CDR3 DNA: TGTGCCAGCAGTCTAGCGGGTCCCTACAATGAGCAGTTCTTC
CDR3 protein: CASSLAGPYNEQFF

J gene: TRBJ2-1
clone size: many
V gene: TRBV7-9
D gene: TRBD1
CDR3 DNA: TGTGCCAGCAGCGCGTGGACAGGGGGCGAATACAATGAGCAGTTCTTC
CDR3 protein: CASSAWTGGEYNEQFF

J gene: TRBJ1-5
clone size: once
V gene: TRBV7-8
D gene: NA
CDR3 DNA: TGTGCAATCAGCTTAGCCACAGGGAGGGATCAGCCCCAGCATTTT
CDR3 protein: CAISLATGRDQPQHF

J gene: TRBJ1-6
clone size: NA
V gene: TRBV20-1
D gene: NA
CDR3 DNA: TGCATCTCCGTCCAGGTACCTGGTTCACCCCTCCACTTT
CDR3 protein: CISVQVPGSPLHF

J gene: TRBJ1-1
clone size: many
V gene: TRBV5-1
D gene: TRBD1
CDR3 DNA: TGCGCCAGCAGCGGGACAGGGGGTTCGGGCACTGAAGCTTTCTTT
CDR3 protein: CASSGTGGSGTEAFF

J gene: TRBJ1-2
clone size: many
V gene: TRBV3-1
D gene: NA
CDR3 DNA: TGTGCCAGCAGCCAAGGACAAGGTATCACCTATGGCTACACCTTC
CDR3 protein: CASSQGQGITYGYTF

J gene: TRBJ1-1
clone size: many
V gene: TRBV27
D gene: NA
CDR3 DNA: TGTGCCAGCAGCAGGGGCGGAATGAACACTGAAGCTTTCTTT
CDR3 protein: CASSRGGMNTEAFF

J gene: TRBJ2-1
clone size: many
V gene: TRBV7-2
D gene: TRBD1
CDR3 DNA: TGTGCCAGCAGCTCGACAGGGTCAAGGTACAATGAGCAGTTCTTC
CDR3 protein: CASSSTGSRYNEQFF

J gene: TRBJ2-7
clone size: many
V gene: TRBV29-1
D gene: TRBD2
CDR3 DNA: TGCAGCGTTGAACTGGGGGGGAGCGGCGGGTACGAGCAGTACTTC
CDR3 protein: CSVELGGSGGYEQYF

J gene: TRBJ1-1
clone size: many
V gene: TRBV30
D gene: NA
CDR3 DNA: TGTGCCTGGAGTCAGCTCGACGGATTTGAAGCTTTCTTT
CDR3 protein: CAWSQLDGFEAFF

J gene: TRBJ1-2
clone size: many
V gene: TRBV10-3
D gene: NA
CDR3 DNA: TGTGCCACCCAGAGGGAGCCGGTCTATGGCTACACCTTC
CDR3 protein: CATQREPVYGYTF

J gene: TRBJ2-5
clone size: many
V gene: TRBV7-9
D gene: NA
CDR3 DNA: TGTGCCAGCAGCTTAGCGCTGGGGACCCAGTACTTC
CDR3 protein: CASSLALGTQYF

J gene: TRBJ1-4
clone size: many
V gene: TRBV6-1
D gene: TRBD1
CDR3 DNA: TGTGCCAGCAGTGAAGTCGGAGGGGGCGATGAAAAACTGTTTTTT
CDR3 protein: CASSEVGGGDEKLFF

J gene: TRBJ2-1
clone size: many
V gene: TRBV20-1
D gene: TRBD2
CDR3 DNA: TGCAGTGCTAGAGTCGAAAAGCGGGGGGTCTACAATGAGCAGTTCTTC
CDR3 protein: CSARVEKRGVYNEQFF

J gene: TRBJ2-3
clone size: many
V gene: TRBV5-1
D gene: NA
CDR3 DNA: TGCGCCAGCAGCTTGCGCCAGGGATACACAGATACGCAGTATTTT
CDR3 protein: CASSLRQGYTDTQYF

J gene: TRBJ2-1
clone size: many
V gene: TRBV6-9
D gene: NA
CDR3 DNA: TGTGCCAGCAGTTACCAGGGTGGCGAGCAGTTCTTC
CDR3 protein: CASSYQGGEQFF

J gene: TRBJ1-4
clone size: many
V gene: TRBV3-1
D gene: NA
CDR3 DNA: TGTGCCAGCAGCCAAGGCGGAAGGGAAAAACTGTTTTTT
CDR3 protein: CASSQGGREKLFF

J gene: TRBJ1-5
clone size: many
V gene: TRBV7-7
D gene: NA
CDR3 DNA: TGTGCTAGCAGCTTATATTATCTCCAGGGAGTCAATCAGCCCCAGCATTTT
CDR3 protein: CASSLYYLQGVNQPQHF

J gene: TRBJ2-1
clone size: many
V gene: TRBV7-8
D gene: NA
CDR3 DNA: TGTGCCAGCAGCCCGCGGACTAGGGGGTATGAGCAGTTCTTC
CDR3 protein: CASSPRTRGYEQFF

J gene: TRBJ2-7
clone size: many
V gene: TRBV2
D gene: NA
CDR3 DNA: TGTGCCAGCACCACCCCCGGGGTGGGAAACAAGCAGTACTTC
CDR3 protein: CASTTPGVGNKQYF

J gene: TRBJ1-6
clone size: many
V gene: TRBV7-8
D gene: NA
CDR3 DNA: TGTGCCAGCAGCTTAGAAGGGTTAGGGAATTCACCCCTCCACTTT
CDR3 protein: CASSLEGLGNSPLHF

J gene: TRBJ1-5
clone size: many
V gene: TRBV10-3
D gene: TRBD1
CDR3 DNA: TGTGCCATCAGTCCGACAGGGGGCGTAAGTCAGCCCCAGCATTTT
CDR3 protein: CAISPTGGVSQPQHF

J gene: TRBJ2-7
clone size: many
V gene: TRBV7-6
D gene: TRBD1
CDR3 DNA: TGTGCCAGCAGCCCGAGGACAGGGGACGAGCAGTACTTC
CDR3 protein: CASSPRTGDEQYF

J gene: TRBJ1-3
clone size: many
V gene: TRBV5-1
D gene: NA
CDR3 DNA: TGCGCCAGCAGCTCCGGACATACTTCTGGAAACACCATATATTTT
CDR3 protein: CASSSGHTSGNTIYF